What follows is one T cell receptor (beta chain) and its context. Germline V CDR1 and CDR2: SGHDT, YYEEEE. The CDR3 sequence is 16 residues long. V was clipped by 6 bases and J by 1 base; unmatched bases: 12. This entry is derived from a study of blood T cell repertoires in COVID-19. In the study overall: Researchers got acute and convalescent COVID-19 samples from the United States, Italy and Spain. Nucleic acid was either cDNA or gDNA, and it came from T cells, B-cell-depleted T cells, or PBMCs.

In the original analysis: Using reference gene primer amplification, nucleated cell counts were estimated. Sequencing used immunoSEQ multiplex PCR; TCRdb keeps in-frame clones, though not all of them. The D gene and trimming were derived from the DNA, and the V and J assignments and clone size from that table. Of 55,000 to 75,000 clones listed, about 80% are singletons. This chain uses TRBV5-6 with TRBJ2-7, with 8 bases lining up with TRBD1. The receptor comes from a woman in her sixties or seventies with acute or convalescent COVID-19. The sample consisted of peripheral blood. CDR3 in amino acids: CASKSAFDRGSYEQYF. The CDR3 nucleotides are TGTGCCAGCAAGTCCGCGTTTGACAGGGGATCCTACGAGCAGTACTTC.